Listed below are T cell receptor beta chains from one sample, sequenced in a study of blood T cells in healthy people across ages. TCRdb re-called the 5' RACE reads through MiXCR, storing one row per CDR3 protein. The table lists around 1.7 million distinct CDR3 sequences, under 30% of them singletons. Sequencing was carried out using blood. The receptors were sampled from a woman under 40 in good health. Each CDR3 is given with its conserved first and last residue. Fields, in order: J gene, V gene, clone size, D gene, CDR3 protein, CDR3 DNA. A D gene is named only where the DNA matches it firmly. Not every row has a clone size; where given, it reads once, few, many or a size class.

>TRBJ2-1|TRBV6-5|many|-
CASSYRGAEQFF
TGTGCCAGCAGTTACAGGGGGGCTGAGCAGTTCTTC
>TRBJ1-2|TRBV30|-|-
CAWSDLGNYGYTF
TGTGCCTGGAGTGATTTGGGGAACTATGGCTACACCTTC
>TRBJ1-1|TRBV28|-|TRBD1
CASREGGDSPNTEAFF
TGTGCCAGCCGCGAGGGCGGGGACAGTCCGAACACTGAAGCTTTCTTT
>TRBJ1-5|TRBV7-6|few|TRBD1
CASSLRTGLNQPQHF
TGTGCCAGCAGCTTACGGACAGGACTAAATCAGCCCCAGCATTTT
>TRBJ1-1|TRBV4-3|few|-
CASSQEGATEAFF
TGCGCCAGCAGCCAAGAGGGTGCCACTGAAGCTTTCTTT
>TRBJ2-7|TRBV7-2|many|TRBD1
CASQGANAYEQYF
TGTGCCAGCCAGGGGGCTAACGCCTACGAGCAGTACTTC
>TRBJ1-2|TRBV10-3|few|-
CAIMGGLSMGGYTF
TGTGCCATCATGGGGGGCCTCAGTATGGGGGGCTACACCTTC
>TRBJ1-6|TRBV4-1|few|-
CASSQEWGIVPPLHF
TGCGCCAGCAGCCAAGAGTGGGGGATCGTTCCACCCCTCCACTTT
>TRBJ2-5|TRBV6-1|-|-
CASSPPGTLSRQETQYF
TGTGCCAGCAGCCCTCCCGGGACCCTTAGCCGCCAAGAGACCCAGTACTTC
>TRBJ2-3|TRBV27|few|TRBD2
CASNPLAGGATDTQYF
TGTGCCAGCAACCCTCTGGCGGGGGGAGCCACAGATACGCAGTATTTT
>TRBJ2-1|TRBV16|-|-
CASSQWSDNEQFF
TGTGCCAGCAGCCAATGGTCCGACAATGAGCAGTTCTTC
>TRBJ2-5|TRBV6-6|-|TRBD2
CASSYQSAGAGTQYF
TGTGCCAGCAGTTATCAGTCAGCGGGGGCCGGGACCCAGTACTTC
>TRBJ2-7|TRBV28|-|TRBD2
CASSTLLAGGEQYF
TGTGCCAGCAGCACCTTACTGGCGGGGGGTGAGCAGTACTTC
>TRBJ2-3|TRBV27|few|TRBD1
CASSLPGTGADTQYF
TGTGCCAGCAGTTTGCCCGGGACAGGGGCAGATACGCAGTATTTT
>TRBJ2-1|TRBV9|-|-
CASIATGSRGNEQFF
TGTGCCAGCATCGCTACCGGGTCCCGGGGTAATGAGCAGTTCTTC
>TRBJ2-5|TRBV24-1|-|-
CATSDFGVETQYF
TGTGCCACCAGTGATTTCGGGGTGGAGACCCAGTACTTC
>TRBJ2-3|TRBV29-1|many|-
CSVRERRTDTQYF
TGCAGCGTCCGGGAGAGACGGACAGATACGCAGTATTTT
>TRBJ2-1|TRBV20-1|few|-
CSARVAGINNEQFF
TGCAGTGCTAGAGTTGCCGGGATAAACAATGAGCAGTTCTTC
>TRBJ2-7|TRBV2|-|-
CASSESSGPYEQYF
TGTGCCAGCAGTGAAAGCAGCGGTCCCTACGAGCAGTACTTC
>TRBJ1-2|TRBV3-1|-|-
CASSRHRDGWYSYTF
TGTGCCAGCAGCCGCCACCGGGACGGATGGTATAGCTACACCTTC
>TRBJ2-1|TRBV20-1|many|-
CSATDYRAHYNEQFF
TGCAGTGCTACAGACTACAGGGCCCATTACAATGAGCAGTTCTTC
>TRBJ2-2|TRBV6-6|few|-
CASGYSMGSGAGELFF
TGTGCCAGCGGTTACTCGATGGGTTCCGGGGCCGGGGAGCTGTTTTTT
>TRBJ2-5|TRBV5-5|-|-
CASSRRGPAYETQYF
TGTGCCAGCAGCCGGCGAGGGCCCGCGTACGAGACCCAGTACTTC
>TRBJ2-7|TRBV2|many|-
CASSEAPQRYSYEQYF
TGTGCCAGCAGTGAAGCCCCTCAGCGTTACTCCTACGAGCAGTACTTC
>TRBJ1-1|TRBV3-1|-|-
CASSQEAISSTEAFF
TGTGCCAGCAGCCAAGAGGCCATATCAAGCACTGAAGCTTTCTTT
>TRBJ2-2|TRBV4-1|-|TRBD2
CASSQVSSGVVPGELFF
TGCGCCAGCAGCCAAGTATCTAGCGGGGTGGTGCCGGGGGAGCTGTTTTTT
>TRBJ2-7|TRBV7-2|-|-
CASTLLPSRTDYEQYF
TGTGCCAGCACCCTTCTCCCTTCGAGGACAGACTACGAGCAGTACTTC
>TRBJ2-1|TRBV11-2|-|TRBD2
CASSLGPGLALPAYNEQFF
TGTGCCAGCAGCCTGGGACCGGGACTAGCGCTTCCAGCCTACAATGAGCAGTTCTTC
>TRBJ2-5|TRBV9|few|-
CANGVALRDTQETQYF
TGTGCCAACGGCGTAGCGTTGAGGGACACGCAAGAGACCCAGTACTTC
>TRBJ1-2|TRBV20-1|few|TRBD1
CSARYRGRNYGYTF
TGCAGTGCTAGATACAGGGGGCGCAACTATGGCTACACCTTC
>TRBJ1-2|TRBV10-3|many|-
CAIRAASYGYTF
TGTGCCATCAGGGCCGCATCCTATGGCTACACCTTC
>TRBJ2-1|TRBV12-5|many|-
CASLEFRRDPANEQFF
TGTGCTAGTCTCGAGTTTCGGCGGGACCCTGCCAATGAGCAGTTCTTC
>TRBJ2-3|TRBV5-1|once|TRBD2
CASSLASGNTDTRYF
TGCGCCAGCAGCTTGGCTAGCGGCAACACAGATACGCGGTATTTT
>TRBJ2-5|TRBV10-1|-|-
CASSENRQETQYF
TGCGCCAGCAGTGAAAACAGGCAAGAGACCCAGTACTTC
>TRBJ1-4|TRBV5-5|-|-
CASSPWGETNEKLFF
TGTGCCAGCAGCCCATGGGGTGAAACTAATGAAAAACTGTTTTTT
>TRBJ2-7|TRBV29-1|once|TRBD2
CSVCLSGDRYNEQYF
TGCAGCGTTTGTCTTAGCGGGGATAGGTACAATGAGCAGTACTTC
>TRBJ2-1|TRBV29-1|few|TRBD2
CSLTTSGGNNEQFF
TGCAGCTTGACGACTAGCGGGGGAAACAATGAGCAGTTCTTC
>TRBJ2-3|TRBV20-1|-|TRBD2
CSARARGSITDTQYF
TGCAGTGCCAGAGCCCGCGGGAGTATAACAGATACGCAGTATTTT
>TRBJ2-1|TRBV6-2/TRBV6-3|many|TRBD2
CASSYSPPSGIYNEQFF
TGTGCCAGCAGTTACTCCCCCCCTAGCGGTATTTACAATGAGCAGTTCTTC
>TRBJ2-7|TRBV20-1|many|-
CSARARFPGPGGEQYF
TGCAGTGCTAGAGCCCGCTTTCCGGGACCCGGAGGGGAGCAGTACTTC
>TRBJ2-7|TRBV5-1|-|TRBD2
CASSLWTSGSSEQYF
TGCGCCAGCAGCCTGTGGACTAGTGGTTCGTCCGAGCAGTACTTC
>TRBJ2-7|TRBV20-1|few|TRBD2
CSARRGLAGYYEQYF
TGCAGTGCTAGAAGGGGGCTAGCGGGGTACTACGAGCAGTACTTC
>TRBJ2-7|TRBV6-5|-|TRBD2
CASRYGAGDYEQYF
TGTGCCAGCAGGTACGGTGCGGGAGACTACGAGCAGTACTTC
>TRBJ1-2|TRBV9|few|-
CASSVASPTEKYGYTF
TGTGCCAGCAGCGTAGCAAGTCCGACAGAAAAATATGGCTACACCTTC
>TRBJ2-1|TRBV7-2|many|-
CASSPGRRKVYNEQFF
TGTGCCAGCAGCCCCGGACGACGTAAAGTTTACAATGAGCAGTTCTTC
>TRBJ1-1|TRBV12-3/TRBV12-4|few|-
CASSLRGRGTEAFF
TGTGCCAGCAGTTTACGGGGTCGGGGGACTGAAGCTTTCTTT
>TRBJ2-1|TRBV20-1|-|TRBD2
CSASLGGVRNEQFF
TGCAGTGCTTCCCTCGGGGGGGTGAGGAATGAGCAGTTCTTC
>TRBJ2-5|TRBV9|many|TRBD2
CASSPGLAGNQETQYF
TGTGCCAGCAGCCCCGGACTAGCGGGCAACCAAGAGACCCAGTACTTC
>TRBJ1-1|TRBV19|few|TRBD1
CASSPSDRRNTEAFF
TGTGCCAGTAGTCCGTCGGACAGGCGGAACACTGAAGCTTTCTTT
>TRBJ2-7|TRBV27|-|-
CASRMAGSAEQYF
TGTGCCAGCAGGATGGCGGGATCGGCCGAGCAGTACTTC
>TRBJ2-1|TRBV24-1|-|TRBD2
CVTSALTSGGSYNEQFF
TGTGTCACCAGTGCCCTGACTAGCGGGGGGTCCTACAATGAGCAGTTCTTC
>TRBJ1-2|TRBV28|-|-
CASSFRAGMNYGYTF
TGTGCCAGCAGTTTTCGAGCGGGGATGAACTATGGCTACACCTTC
>TRBJ1-4|TRBV6-5|few|TRBD1
CASSYGTGNEKLFF
TGTGCCAGCAGTTACGGGACAGGGAATGAAAAACTGTTTTTT
>TRBJ2-3|TRBV7-2|-|-
CASSPRAPIAQYF
TGTGCCAGCAGCCCCCGGGCCCCGATCGCGCAGTATTTT
>TRBJ2-7|TRBV20-1|few|-
CSASSSGSYEQYF
TGCAGTGCTTCCTCCTCAGGGTCCTACGAGCAGTACTTC